This TCR beta chain was retrieved from a study of PD-1 blockade in classical Hodgkin lymphoma. Every patient had relapsed following autologous stem cell transplantation, and cohorts differed in brentuximab vedotin exposure. Some clones are missing from TCRdb's copy, which holds only in-frame ones; the method was immunoSEQ multiplex PCR. Of over 70,000 clones listed, under 90% are singletons. The V and J ends lost 7 bases and 0 bases respectively, with 19 bases between them. The V gene's germline CDR1 is LNHDA and CDR2 SQIVND (reference sequence). This CDR3 comprises 17 residues. This TCR came from a human donor with classical Hodgkin lymphoma. J is TRBJ1-3 and V is TRBV19; weak D call: TRBD1 (5 bases). The sequencing here drew on peripheral blood mononuclear cells (PBMCs), taken at baseline. The CDR3 DNA sequence: TGTGCCAGTACACCCGGGACCTTCGATTTCTCTGGAAACACCATATATTTT. Its translation: CASTPGTFDFSGNTIYF. Based on the CDR3 plus reference TRBV19 and TRBJ1-3, the full variable domain is DGGITQSPKYLFRKEGQNVTLSCEQNLNHDAMYWYRQDPGQGLRLIYYSQIVNDFQKGDIAEGYSVSREKKESFPLTVTSAQKNPTAFYLCASTPGTFDFSGNTIYFGEGSWLTVV.